The T cell receptor beta chain under discussion was sequenced for a study of blood T cell repertoires in COVID-19. Study in general: Sources were T cells, B-cell-depleted T cells, or PBMCs; the material itself was cDNA or gDNA.

How the authors handled the data: Using reference gene primer amplification, nucleated cell counts were estimated. Sequencing used immunoSEQ multiplex PCR; TCRdb keeps in-frame clones, though not all of them. V and J calls and clone size are copied from that table; D and trimming were computed from the DNA. The profile shows roughly 95,000 clones, about 86% of them singletons. Germline loops: CDR1 SGHNT, CDR2 YENEEA. V shed 5 bases, J shed 7 bases, and the junction held 13 bases outside the gene matches. CDR3 size: 16 residues. Sequenced sample: peripheral blood. J is TRBJ2-1 and V is TRBV11-3, with 8 nucleotides matching TRBD2. The TCR was taken from a man aged 55 to 70 with acute or convalescent COVID-19. CDR3 sequence (DNA): TGTGCCAGCAGCCCCCGTGGTGTAGCGGGGCCGAATGAGCAGTTCTTC. It yields the protein CASSPRGVAGPNEQFF.